This T cell receptor (beta chain) was obtained from a study of response to subunit inactivated influenza vaccine. TCRdb redid the calling of the RT-PCR reads with MiXCR, one entry per CDR3 protein. The sample gives 650,000 to 800,000 distinct CDR3 sequences, approximately 15% of which show up once; 6% to 7% is in the top ten. V dropped 2 bases and J dropped 9; count of bases not matched to a gene: 10. Per the germline V gene, CDR1 is LNHNV and CDR2 is YYDKDF (reference sequence). The CDR3 contains 15 residues. This clonotype has just a few counts. The receptor comes from a man aged 50-60 years who received an inactivated influenza vaccine. The sequencing here drew on PBMCs from blood, taken roughly 15 days before vaccination. V and J are TRBV15 and TRBJ2-4; 7 nucleotides agree with TRBD1. CDR3: CATSRTDRDVGIQYF. Written as DNA, the CDR3 is TGTGCCACCAGCAGAACCGACAGGGACGTGGGCATTCAGTACTTC. Based on the CDR3 plus reference TRBV15 and TRBJ2-4, the full variable domain is DAMVIQNPRYQVTQFGKPVTLSCSQTLNHNVMYWYQQKSSQAPKLLFHYYDKDFNNEADTPDNFQSRRPNTSFCFLDIRSPGLGDTAMYLCATSRTDRDVGIQYFGAGTRLSVL.